The sequence of this T cell receptor (beta chain) was determined in a study of blood T cell repertoires in COVID-19. Study-wide background: Donors in the United States, Italy and Spain gave samples during acute or convalescent COVID-19.

The authors' processing: How many nucleated cells were present was estimated from reference gene primer amplification. Libraries were prepared by immunoSEQ multiplex PCR; TCRdb keeps only in-frame clonotypes and omits some of them. That table gives V, J and clone size, and the DNA gave D and trimming. Of 100,000 to 150,000 clones detected, roughly 80% appear once; the ten largest clones hold 2.4%. The CDR3 totals 15 residues. Trimming at V came to 6 bases and at J to 7 bases, leaving 10 bases not matched to a gene. Germline V gene data show CDR1 as SGHNT and CDR2 as YYREEE (reference sequence). This TCR was recovered from a man in his forties with acute COVID-19. The sample consisted of PBMCs or T cells enriched from blood (not recorded which). The J gene is TRBJ2-2, the V gene TRBV5-4; 9 nucleotides agree with TRBD2. The CDR3 region is CASTSAGGQNGELFF. Written as DNA, the CDR3 is TGTGCCAGCACCTCAGCGGGAGGTCAAAACGGGGAGCTGTTTTTT. The full variable domain, rest sourced from reference TRBV5-4 and TRBJ2-2, is ETGVTQSPTHLIKTRGQQVTLRCSSQSGHNTVSWYQQALGQGPQFIFQYYREEENGRGNFPPRFSGLQFPNYSSELNVNALELDDSALYLCASTSAGGQNGELFFGEGSRLTVL.